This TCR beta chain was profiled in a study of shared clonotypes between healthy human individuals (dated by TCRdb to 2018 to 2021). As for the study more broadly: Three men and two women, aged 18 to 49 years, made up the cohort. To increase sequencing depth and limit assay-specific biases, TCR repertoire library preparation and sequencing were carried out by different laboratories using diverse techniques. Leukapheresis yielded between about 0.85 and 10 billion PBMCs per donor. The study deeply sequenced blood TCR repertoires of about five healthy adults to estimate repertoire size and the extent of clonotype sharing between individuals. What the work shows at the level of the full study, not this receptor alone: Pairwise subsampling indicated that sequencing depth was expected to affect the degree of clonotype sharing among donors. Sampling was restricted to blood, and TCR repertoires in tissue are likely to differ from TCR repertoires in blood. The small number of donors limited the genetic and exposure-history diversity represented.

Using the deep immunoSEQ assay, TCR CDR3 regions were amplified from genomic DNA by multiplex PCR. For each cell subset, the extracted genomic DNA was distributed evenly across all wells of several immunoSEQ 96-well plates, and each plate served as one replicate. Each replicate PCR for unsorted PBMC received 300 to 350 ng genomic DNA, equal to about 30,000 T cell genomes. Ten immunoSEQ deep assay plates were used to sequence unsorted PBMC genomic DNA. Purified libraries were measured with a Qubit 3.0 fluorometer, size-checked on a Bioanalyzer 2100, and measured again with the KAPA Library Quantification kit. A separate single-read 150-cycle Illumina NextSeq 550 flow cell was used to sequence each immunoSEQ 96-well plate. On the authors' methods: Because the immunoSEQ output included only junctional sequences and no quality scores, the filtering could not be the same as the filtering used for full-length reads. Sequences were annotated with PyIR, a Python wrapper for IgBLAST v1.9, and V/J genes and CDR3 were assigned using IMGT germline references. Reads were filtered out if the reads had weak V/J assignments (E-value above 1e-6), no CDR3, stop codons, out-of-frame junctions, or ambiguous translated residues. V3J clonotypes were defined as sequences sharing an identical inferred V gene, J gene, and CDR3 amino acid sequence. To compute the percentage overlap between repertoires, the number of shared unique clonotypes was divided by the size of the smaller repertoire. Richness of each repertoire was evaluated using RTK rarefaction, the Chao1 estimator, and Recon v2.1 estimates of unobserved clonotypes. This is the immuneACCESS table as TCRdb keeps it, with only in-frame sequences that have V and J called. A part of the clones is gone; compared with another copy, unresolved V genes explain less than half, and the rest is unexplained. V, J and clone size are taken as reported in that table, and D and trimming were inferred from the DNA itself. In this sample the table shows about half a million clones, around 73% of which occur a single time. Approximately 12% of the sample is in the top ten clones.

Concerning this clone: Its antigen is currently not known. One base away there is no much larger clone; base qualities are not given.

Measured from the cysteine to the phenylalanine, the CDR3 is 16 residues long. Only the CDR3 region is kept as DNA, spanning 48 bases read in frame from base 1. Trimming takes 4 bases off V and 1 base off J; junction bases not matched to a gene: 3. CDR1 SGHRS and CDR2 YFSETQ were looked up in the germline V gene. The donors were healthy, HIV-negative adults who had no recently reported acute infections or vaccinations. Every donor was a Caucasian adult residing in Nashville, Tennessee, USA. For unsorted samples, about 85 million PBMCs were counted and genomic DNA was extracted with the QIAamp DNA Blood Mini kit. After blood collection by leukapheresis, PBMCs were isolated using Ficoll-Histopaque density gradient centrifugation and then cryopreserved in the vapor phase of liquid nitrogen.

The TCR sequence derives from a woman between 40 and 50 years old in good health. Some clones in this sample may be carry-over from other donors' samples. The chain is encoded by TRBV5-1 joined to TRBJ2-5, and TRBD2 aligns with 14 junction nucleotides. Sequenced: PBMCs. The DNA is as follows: TGCGCCAGCAGCCTCGGGACTAGCGGGAGCCAAGAGACCCAGTACTTC. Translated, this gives CASSLGTSGSQETQYF.